This T cell receptor beta chain was sequenced for a study of lymphopenia after photon versus proton radiotherapy (dated by TCRdb to between 2018 and 2021). Regarding the research as a whole: The study compared the immunological effects of photon versus proton radiation therapy in patients with gastrointestinal tumors who developed high-grade lymphopenia. The cohort included over 15 patients with gastrointestinal tumors who developed lymphopenia after receiving either photon or proton therapy. The study was designed to characterize how the impact on the immune system differs between the two radiation modalities. Results and caveats for the whole study, not just this receptor: Across the cohort, an inverse correlation was found between a larger post-nadir drop in TCR diversity and overall survival time among patients who died. The survival association was assessed only in patients who died, and better survival with proton therapy was presented by the authors as a possibility rather than a demonstrated result. During treatment, patients who received photon therapy lost naive T cells and TCR diversity and gained effector/memory populations, whereas patients who received proton therapy remained relatively stable. After the lymphocyte count nadir, oligoclonal expansion, especially of CD8+ Temra cells, was observed in photon-treated repertoires, and the drop in diversity was driven by this expansion.

The germline V gene (reference sequence) sets CDR1 to GTSNPN and CDR2 to SVGIG. V trim: 0 bases; J trim: 8 bases; unmatched bases: 7. The CDR3, cysteine through phenylalanine, is 14 amino acids long. Only the CDR3 part of the read is kept: 42 bases, read in frame from the first base. On this clone itself: There is no known antigen for this receptor. Per-base qualities were not stored, and no clone one base away is much larger.

The method was the immunoSEQ multiplex PCR assay. T cell repertoires were profiled by deep sequencing of rearranged TCR beta loci, alongside multiparametric flow cytometry. TCRdb carries this immuneACCESS record with in-frame sequences only. Its versions omit some clonotypes, under half of them owing to an unresolved V gene in the studies checked, with the rest unexplained. This sample is represented by 65,000 to 85,000 clones; 80% to 95% of them were singletons. The top ten clonotypes cover approximately 2% of the sample. The material was peripheral blood, obtained from a patient treated with photon-based radiotherapy. Recombination linked TRBV30 to TRBJ1-1, and TRBD1 aligns with 9 junction nucleotides. The sequence was collected from a woman in her thirties or forties with cholangiocarcinoma. The sequenced DNA is TGTGCCTGGAGTGTACAGGGGGCATACGGCGAAGCTTTCTTT. This translates into CAWSVQGAYGEAFF.